The 20 T cell receptor beta chains in this list originate from one sample, sequenced in a study of CD8+ T cells in alopecia areata. Sequencing templates came from extracted RNA that was reverse transcribed into cDNA. Sequencing used immunoSEQ multiplex PCR; TCRdb keeps in-frame clones, though not all of them. Altogether roughly 120,000 clones were found in the sample, and no singletons occur. Material: lesional skin. The receptors were sampled from a C3H/HeJ mouse with alopecia areata. Mice of this strain are of MHC haplotype H2-k.

A note on this clone: The genes are named according to mouse. The missing CDR3 end, 4 residues past where the read stops, is filled in from the germline J gene. The gene calls are TRBV13-1 and TRBJ2-1; 7 nucleotides agree with TRBD2. CDR1 and CDR2 from the germline V gene are NSHNY and SYGAGN. There are 15 residues in the CDR3. Germline trimming cut 2 bases from V and 1 base from J; bases unmatched to any gene: 3. The CDR3 bases that were read are TGTGCCAGCAGTGAACCCTGGGGGAACTATGCT. It is translated as CASSEPWGNYA. The CDR3, in full, reads CASSEPWGNYAEQFF.

This clone was observed many times. Gene names refer to mouse genes. The CDR3 extends 4 residues past the end of the read, so its final part is completed from the germline J gene. The genes are TRBV13-3 and TRBJ2-1; 8 nucleotides line up with TRBD2. Per germline, CDR1 NNHDY and CDR2 SYVADS. The CDR3 has 14 amino acids. The CDR3 is CASSEGGADAEQFF. CDR3 DNA, as far as it was read: TGTGCCAGCAGTGAAGGGGGGGCTGACGCT.

Points on this clone: The gene names given are mouse names. The read stops 4 residues short of the end of the CDR3; the missing end is completed from the germline J gene. The chain joins TRBV13-3 to TRBJ1-4, with TRBD1 matching 9 bases. The CDR3 consists of 15 residues. CDR1 and CDR2 (germline): NNHDY, SYVADS. Unmatched junction bases numbered 3, after V lost 5 bases and J lost 1 base. CDR3 DNA (partial): TGTGCCAGCAGCTTGACAGGGGGTTCCAACGAA. This sequence encodes CASSLTGGSNE. The full-length CDR3 reads as CASSLTGGSNERLFF.

This clone was seen a handful of times. Mouse names are used for the genes. The read is 4 residues too short to cover the CDR3 end, so that end is filled in from the germline J gene. The chain joins TRBV19 to TRBJ2-1; 7 bases fit TRBD1. In germline, CDR1 is FNHDT, CDR2 SITEND (reference sequence). This CDR3 has 14 amino acids. CDR3 sequence reads: CASSPSLGQPEQFF. CDR3 bases read: TGTGCCAGCAGTCCCTCCTTGGGACAGCCT.

Note on this clone: Gene names are the mouse ones. Sequencing ends 4 residues short of the CDR3 end; the germline J gene provides the rest. The rearrangement joins TRBV1 to TRBJ2-3, with 10 bases lining up with TRBD2. J lost 0 bases, V lost 6 bases, and 3 bases had no gene match. CDR3 length: 15 amino acids. Per germline, CDR1 NSQYPW and CDR2 LRSPGD (reference sequence). CDR3 DNA, as far as it was read: TGCACCTGCAGGACTGGGGGGCGTAGTGCAGAA. Amino acids: CTCRTGGRSAE. The entire CDR3 protein reads CTCRTGGRSAETLYF.

In the case of this clone: All gene names here are mouse names. The read terminates 4 residues before the CDR3 end, so the remaining end is supplied by the germline J gene. This sequence joins TRBV19 and TRBJ2-3, with TRBD2 as a possible D gene (5 bases). Germline V lookup: CDR1 FNHDT, CDR2 SITEND (reference sequence). The CDR3 length is 14 residues. With 4 bases removed from V and 1 base from J, the gap between germline ends came to 10 bases. The chain's CDR3 is CASSPQTGAETLYF. The sequenced part of the CDR3 DNA is TGTGCCAGCAGTCCCCAGACTGGTGCAGAA. The full variable domain, with the rest looked up from reference TRBV19 and TRBJ2-3, is GGIITQTPKFLIGQEGQKLTLKCQQNFNHDTMYWYRQDSGKGLRLIYYSITENDLQKGDLSEGYDASREKKSSFSLTVTSAQKNEMAVFLCASSPQTGAETLYFGSGTRLTVL.

This clone turned up a few times. The genes are named according to mouse. The observed sequence ends 4 residues before the CDR3 terminus, with the missing tail filled in from the germline J gene. The chain combines TRBV1 with TRBJ2-7, with no clear D. Trimming stripped 0 bases from V and 0 bases from J, with 15 bases between. The germline gives CDR1 NSQYPW, CDR2 LRSPGD (reference sequence). CDR3 length: 17 residues. The CDR3 bases that were read are TGCACCTGCAGTGCAGACCCCCCTCAGGAGAGCTCCTAT. As protein: CTCSADPPQESSY. The full CDR3 is CTCSADPPQESSYEQYF.

This clone has just a few counts. The germline and genes are mouse ones. The missing CDR3 end, 4 residues past where the read stops, is filled in from the germline J gene. The rearrangement uses TRBV13-3 and TRBJ1-2, with D tentatively TRBD1 (5 bases). This CDR3 spans 15 amino acids. The germline gives CDR1 NNHDY, CDR2 SYVADS. The CDR3 bases that were read are TGTGCCAGCAGTGATGCGTTGGGACTGGGGGGC. This translates into CASSDALGLGG. The entire CDR3 sequence reads CASSDALGLGGDYTF.

In its sample, this clone was seen a few times. Gene labels here are mouse ones. The CDR3 is cut off 4 residues early in the read; its end comes from the germline J gene. V usage is TRBV29 and J usage is TRBJ2-1; 7 bases are shared with TRBD1. Germline CDR1 MSHET, CDR2 SYDVDS. This CDR3 has 15 residues. V lost 2 bases and J lost 2; bases outside the gene matches: 3. The sequenced CDR3 bases are TGTGCTAGCAGTTTAGCCGGGACAGACTATGCT. Amino acids: CASSLAGTDYA. The CDR3 in full is CASSLAGTDYAEQFF.

A word on this clone: Genes and germline are mouse. The read terminates 4 residues ahead of where the CDR3 ends, so the germline J gene completes it. This chain connects TRBV19 to TRBJ2-7; weak D call: TRBD1 (6 bases). Germline CDR1 FNHDT, CDR2 SITEND (reference sequence). The CDR3 length is 14 residues. V was trimmed by 0 bases and J by 3 bases, leaving 10 bases between them. Incomplete CDR3 DNA: TGTGCCAGCAGTATAGGAGGGGACAACTAT. Translating gives CASSIGGDNY. The CDR3 reads in full as CASSIGGDNYEQYF.

Concerning this clone itself: Each gene name is a mouse one. The sequence runs out 4 residues before the end of the CDR3; the remainder is reconstructed from the germline J gene. The chain links TRBV13-3 to TRBJ1-1, with 12 bases matching TRBD1. The germline CDR1 and CDR2 sequences are NNHDY and SYVADS. With 5 bases clipped from V and 4 bases from J, the junction kept 6 bases outside the gene matches. The CDR3 loop spans 15 amino acids. CDR3 DNA (partial): TGTGCCAGCAGCCCGGGACAGGGGGCGATCACA. It yields the protein CASSPGQGAIT. From start to end, the CDR3 is CASSPGQGAITEVFF.

This clone was seen ten or more times. Each gene name is a mouse one. The CDR3 is cut off 4 residues early in the read; its end comes from the germline J gene. The chain couples TRBV13-3 to TRBJ2-1; the D gene is possibly TRBD2 (6 bases). Trimming took off 4 bases at V and 3 bases at J, with 11 bases between the two ends. In germline, CDR1 is NNHDY, CDR2 SYVADS. There are 14 residues in the CDR3. The DNA read from the CDR3 is TGTGCCAGCAGTCCCCGACTGGTCTATGCT. This gives the protein CASSPRLVYA. The whole CDR3 protein reads CASSPRLVYAEQFF.

This clone has more than one count but fewer than ten. The TCRdb protein fails to match the DNA translation at residue 12; the protein reported here was translated from the DNA. Mouse gene names apply. The read stops 3 residues short of the end of the CDR3; the missing end is completed from the germline J gene. The chain is built from TRBV14 and TRBJ1-3; D is perhaps TRBD1 (6 bases). Germline V gene lookup returns CDR1 SGHDT and CDR2 FRDEAV. The CDR3 runs 15 residues. The V end lost 2 bases, the J end lost 0 bases, and 9 bases lay between the germline ends. CDR3 protein: CASSLGDNSGNTLYF. The CDR3 DNA, read in part, is TGTGCCAGCAGTTTGGGGGACAATTCTGGAAATACG.

In regard to this clone: Here the gene names and germline are mouse. The covered CDR3 bases are TGCACCTGCAGTGCCTATTCCAACGAA. This encodes CTCSAYSNE. The whole CDR3 region reads CTCSAYSNERLFF. J is TRBJ1-4 and V is TRBV1; D is unclear. Read coverage stops 4 residues before the CDR3 terminus; the germline J gene supplies the remainder. Trimming left V 3 bases short and J 1 base short, with 3 bases between. The CDR3 consists of 13 residues. CDR1 and CDR2 from the germline V gene are NSQYPW and LRSPGD (reference sequence).

Remarks on this clone: Gene labels here are mouse ones. The missing CDR3 end, 4 residues past where the read stops, is filled in from the germline J gene. This chain connects TRBV13-3 to TRBJ1-4; D possibly corresponds to TRBD1 (6 bases). CDR1 is NNHDY and CDR2 is SYVADS in the germline V gene. V was cut by 1 base and J by 0 bases, with 13 bases left in between. The CDR3 has 17 residues. The CDR3 here is CASSDSGQSFSNERLFF. CDR3 DNA, as far as it was read: TGTGCCAGCAGTGATTCTGGACAGTCCTTTTCCAACGAA.

A note on this clone: Each gene name is a mouse one. The read finishes 4 residues shy of the CDR3 end, and the germline J gene is used to complete it. This sequence joins TRBV1 and TRBJ2-5; D is unresolved. CDR3 length: 14 amino acids. CDR1 and CDR2 (germline): NSQYPW, LRSPGD (reference sequence). V lost 0 bases and J lost 1, with 5 bases in between. The CDR3 spells CTCSAEMDQDTQYF. The part of the CDR3 DNA that was read is TGCACCTGCAGTGCAGAGATGGACCAAGAC.

This clone was counted a few times. Gene names denote mouse genes. CDR3 bases read: TGTGCCAGCAGTGAAGGGACACTTAACTATGCT. Its translation is CASSEGTLNYA. The full CDR3 reads CASSEGTLNYAEQFF. The chain links TRBV13-3 to TRBJ2-1; tentative D call: TRBD1 (6 bases). The CDR3 end falls 4 residues outside the read, so it is completed with the germline J gene. The CDR3 loop spans 15 amino acids. V lost 2 bases, J lost 0 bases, and 9 bases lay in between. From germline, CDR1 is NNHDY and CDR2 SYVADS.

This clone has a count of ten or more. Mouse germline and gene names are used. From the germline J gene comes the end of the CDR3, since the read stops 4 residues before it. The rearrangement links TRBV13-3 to TRBJ2-7; no reliable D call. V was clipped by 2 bases and J by 1 base, with 7 bases between them. Per the germline V gene, CDR1 is NNHDY and CDR2 is SYVADS. This CDR3 spans 13 amino acids. CDR3 DNA, as far as it was read: TGTGCCAGCAGTGAAGCAGATTCCTAT. Translated: CASSEADSY. The whole CDR3 is CASSEADSYEQYF.

A note on this clone: Gene names and germline refer to mouse. The sequenced fragment ends 4 residues before the CDR3 boundary, so the rest is inferred from the germline J gene. The genes are TRBV1 and TRBJ2-7; D unclear. Germline-derived CDR1 and CDR2 are NSQYPW and LRSPGD (reference sequence). The CDR3 runs 14 residues. CDR3 region: CTCSADRRSYEQYF. The part of the CDR3 DNA that was read is TGCACCTGCAGTGCAGATCGCAGGTCTTAT.

This clone has only a few counts. Gene names and germline refer to mouse. The CDR3 end lies 4 residues beyond the end of the read and is filled in from the germline J gene. The chain uses TRBV19 and TRBJ2-2, with 7 bases identical to TRBD1. This CDR3 is built from 14 residues. The germline CDR1 and CDR2 sequences are FNHDT and SITEND (reference sequence). The trim removed 10 bases at V and 1 base at J, leaving 7 bases unmatched. CDR3 residues: CALGTALNTGQLYF. The CDR3 bases that were read are TGTGCCCTCGGGACAGCCTTAAACACCGGG.